A single sample gave rise to the 24 T cell receptor beta chains below, sequenced in a study of blood T cells in healthy people across ages. The second PCR ran about 6 to 12 cycles with a sample-barcoded 5' primer and J-beta primers. Each CDR3 protein is one row after TCRdb ran MiXCR on the 5' RACE reads. The data contain around 790,000 distinct CDR3 sequences, about 42% of them singletons. Specimen: blood. These receptors were collected from a man between 60 and 75 years old in good health.

The CDR3 DNA is TGCAGTGCTAGACCCCTCAGCGGGGGATGGGACAATGAGCAGTTCTTC. Its translation is CSARPLSGGWDNEQFF. The V call is TRBV20-1, the J call TRBJ2-1; 8 bases match TRBD2. With V trimmed by 2 bases and J by 5 bases, 11 bases remained unmatched. The CDR3 length is 16 residues. Germline CDR1 and CDR2: DFQATT and SNEGSKA (reference sequence).

The chain is built from TRBV24-1 and TRBJ2-3, with 9 bases matching TRBD2. Germline V gene data show CDR1 as KGHDR and CDR2 as SFDVKD. V lost 3 bases, J lost 2 bases, and 5 bases stayed unmatched. The CDR3 runs 16 residues. CDR3 nucleotide sequence: TGTGCCACCAGTGATCCTGGACTAGCGTACACAGATACGCAGTATTTT. Translating gives CATSDPGLAYTDTQYF.

The V call is TRBV6-1, the J call TRBJ2-5; 7 bases match TRBD1. The CDR3 is made up of 15 amino acids. The J segment lost 6 bases and the V segment lost 2 bases, leaving 9 bases of the junction unmatched. Germline loops: CDR1 MNHNS, CDR2 SASEGT. CDR3 sequence (DNA): TGTGCCAGCAGTGAATCGGGGACAGTTTTGAAGACCCAGTACTTC. It codes for CASSESGTVLKTQYF.

This clonotype was seen a few times. CDR3 sequence: CATWGRDTGELFF. For the CDR3, the DNA is TGTGCCACTTGGGGGCGTGACACCGGGGAGCTGTTTTTT. The chain carries TRBV21-1 and TRBJ2-2; TRBD1 is taken as the D call from the table, unchecked against the DNA. TRBV21-1 is deemed a pseudogene. This CDR3 contains 13 residues.

V is TRBV9 and J is TRBJ1-2; D not resolved. The CDR3 is made up of 13 amino acids. Per germline, CDR1 SGDLS and CDR2 YYNGEE. With 3 bases removed from V and 9 bases from J, the gap between germline ends came to 15 bases. This chain's CDR3 is CASSASSSSRYTF. CDR3 DNA: TGTGCCAGCAGCGCATCTAGTTCCAGTCGCTACACCTTC.

This clonotype has just a few counts. The chain carries TRBV6-1 and TRBJ2-6; D gene uncertain. V was clipped by 11 bases and J by 4 bases, with 24 bases between them. This CDR3 spans 17 amino acids. Germline V gene sequence: CDR1 MNHNS, CDR2 SASEGT. The CDR3 reads CALRMPFLRRGANVLTF. The CDR3 DNA is TGTGCCCTCAGGATGCCCTTCCTCCGAAGGGGGGCCAACGTCCTGACTTTC.

The chain is built from TRBV6-2 or TRBV6-3 and TRBJ1-1; D unclear. V lost 6 bases and J 5 bases, leaving 13 bases between the germline ends. The CDR3 is 13 amino acids. Germline loops: CDR1 MNHEY, CDR2 SVGEGT. CDR3 region: CASRAITETEAFF. CDR3 nucleotides: TGTGCCAGCAGGGCAATCACAGAGACTGAAGCTTTCTTT.

On this clonotype: A much larger clonotype is one base distant, so this may be a read error. The CDR3 DNA reads TGTGCCAGCTCCTCTAAGGGGAACCAAGAGACCCAGTGCTTC. The encoded protein is CASSSKGNQETQCF. J is TRBJ2-5 and V is TRBV12-3 or TRBV12-4; tentatively, D is TRBD1 (5 bases). The CDR3 has 14 residues.

The chain carries TRBV10-3 and TRBJ1-1; D is perhaps TRBD1 (5 bases). CDR1 and CDR2 from the germline V gene are ENHRY and SYGVKD. The CDR3 has 13 amino acids. Trimming pared 6 bases from V and 8 bases from J, leaving 16 bases between. CDR3 sequence (DNA): TGTGCCATCAGGGAGGACACGGTCCAAGAAGCTTTCTTT. Its translation: CAIREDTVQEAFF.

The chain has TRBV12-3 or TRBV12-4 and TRBJ2-7; no definite D call. The CDR3 sequence is 14 residues long. Trimming removed 6 bases at V and 7 bases at J, with 19 bases between. CDR3 in DNA: TGTGCCAGCAGCGAAACACAAGGGTACAATGAGCAGTACTTC. Translated, it gives CASSETQGYNEQYF.

The J gene is TRBJ2-4, the V gene TRBV6-2 or TRBV6-3, with TRBD1 identical over 7 bases. With V trimmed by 7 bases and J by 9 bases, 9 bases remained unmatched. The CDR3 consists of 13 residues. Germline CDR1 reads MNHEY; CDR2 reads SVGEGT. The CDR3, as DNA: TGTGCCAGCATGCGACAGGGACGGTTCATTCAGTACTTC. Translated, it gives CASMRQGRFIQYF.

This clonotype was counted between two and nine times. CDR3 sequence (DNA): TGTGCCAGCAGCTACGGTTATAATTCACCCCTCCACTTT. Its translation: CASSYGYNSPLHF. This chain joins TRBV27 and TRBJ1-6; no definite D call. The CDR3 sequence is 13 residues long. Germline CDR1 is MNHEY and CDR2 is SMNVEV (reference sequence). V was clipped by 6 bases and J by 4 bases, with 7 bases between them.

The chain uses TRBV20-1 and TRBJ1-1; D is unresolved. This CDR3 is built from 12 residues. In germline, CDR1 is DFQATT, CDR2 SNEGSKA (reference sequence). Trimming removed 5 bases from V and 5 bases from J, with 12 bases in between. CDR3 in DNA: TGCAGTGCTTCTGGGTTTATAACTGAAGCTTTCTTT. Translating it yields CSASGFITEAFF.

This clonotype showed up just a few times. The chain employs TRBV2 and TRBJ2-5; TRBD2 matches at 8 bases. The CDR3 runs 16 residues. The ends lost 3 bases at V and 2 bases at J; junction bases unmatched: 8. The germline V gene has CDR1 SNHLY and CDR2 FYNNEI. Here the CDR3 reads CASSDSKRGKQETQYF. As DNA, the CDR3 is TGTGCCAGCAGTGATTCGAAGCGGGGGAAACAAGAGACCCAGTACTTC. The complete variable domain, with remaining parts taken from reference TRBV2 and TRBJ2-5, reads EPEVTQTPSHQVTQMGQEVILRCVPISNHLYFYWYRQILGQKVEFLVSFYNNEISEKSEIFDDQFSVERPDGSNFTLKIRSTKLEDSAMYFCASSDSKRGKQETQYFGPGTRLLVL.

This clonotype was recorded at least ten times. J is TRBJ2-7 and V is TRBV5-1; possible D gene TRBD1, 5 bases. From germline, CDR1 is SGHRS and CDR2 YFSETQ. V lost 0 bases and J lost 2, with 9 bases in between. This CDR3 is built from 14 residues. CDR3 sequence reads: CASSLEQDTYEQYF. CDR3 coding DNA: TGCGCCAGCAGCTTGGAACAGGATACCTACGAGCAGTACTTC.

This rearrangement joins TRBV3-1 to TRBJ2-1, with 13 bases that match TRBD2. The CDR3 spans 16 residues. Germline CDR1 LGHDT, CDR2 YNNKEL (reference sequence). J lost 8 bases, V lost 4 bases, and 8 bases had no gene match. The CDR3 DNA reads as TGTGCCAGCAGCCCCAAACTAGCGGGGGGGCCACATGAGCAGTTCTTC. Translating it yields CASSPKLAGGPHEQFF.

The V call is TRBV3-1, the J call TRBJ1-1; D gene unclear. V lost 6 bases and J lost 6, with 8 bases in between. This CDR3 has 11 amino acids. Germline V gives CDR1 LGHDT, CDR2 YNNKEL (reference sequence). CDR3: CASRQTAEAFF. CDR3 nucleotides: TGTGCCAGCAGGCAAACAGCTGAAGCTTTCTTT. Based on the CDR3 plus reference TRBV3-1 and TRBJ1-1, the full variable domain is DTAVSQTPKYLVTQMGNDKSIKCEQNLGHDTMYWYKQDSKKFLKIMFSYNNKELIINETVPNRFSPKSPDKAHLNLHINSLELGDSAVYFCASRQTAEAFFGQGTRLTVV.

This clonotype was picked up a small number of times. The chain couples TRBV6-2 or TRBV6-3 to TRBJ2-1, with D unresolved. V lost 6 bases and J 5 bases, leaving 17 bases between the germline ends. Looked up from germline, CDR1 is MNHEY and CDR2 is SVGEGT. The CDR3 is 15 amino acids. The CDR3 DNA follows: TGTGCCAGCAGCGAAACCCACCTTCCCAACAATGAGCAGTTCTTC. Translating it yields CASSETHLPNNEQFF.

V is TRBV5-1 and J is TRBJ2-3; TRBD1 agrees at 12 bases. The V and J ends lost 2 bases and 3 bases, in that order; junction bases with no gene match: 10. Per the germline V gene, CDR1 is SGHRS and CDR2 is YFSETQ. The CDR3 runs 18 residues. CDR3 DNA sequence: TGCGCCAGCAGCTTTTCCGGGACAGGGGGCGTAAGTACAGATACGCAGTATTTT. Its translation is CASSFSGTGGVSTDTQYF.

The genes are TRBV5-1 and TRBJ1-2, with 8 bases aligning to TRBD1. Germline V gene sequence: CDR1 SGHRS, CDR2 YFSETQ. The CDR3 runs 17 residues. With V trimmed by 4 bases and J by 8 bases, 19 bases remained unmatched. CDR3 in amino acids: CASSPDPGQGARGGYTF. The CDR3 DNA reads TGCGCCAGCAGCCCGGACCCCGGTCAGGGGGCGCGTGGGGGCTACACCTTC.

This chain joins TRBV7-2 and TRBJ2-5, with TRBD1 matching 9 bases. The end of the DNA aligns better with TRBJ2-7, so the J call may be wrong. The germline V gene encodes CDR1 SGHTA and CDR2 FQGNSA. There are 16 residues in the CDR3. The CDR3 DNA is TGTGCCAGCAGCACGATCCGGACAGGGGTTACCTACGAGCAGTACTTC. Its translation is CASSTIRTGVTYEQYF.

The V gene is TRBV5-1, the J gene TRBJ2-5, with D possibly being TRBD2 (6 bases). CDR3 length: 15 residues. The ends were cut back, 2 bases at V and 4 bases at J, with 15 bases in the middle. Germline CDR1 is SGHRS and CDR2 is YFSETQ. CDR3 sequence: CASSFWDSGSETQYF. The CDR3 nucleotides are TGCGCCAGCAGCTTTTGGGACTCGGGTTCAGAGACCCAGTACTTC.

The chain is built from TRBV6-2 or TRBV6-3 and TRBJ2-3; 7 bases align to TRBD1. The V gene end was trimmed by 3 bases and the J gene end by 2 bases; junction bases not matched to a gene: 8. The CDR3 is 16 residues long. Germline loops: CDR1 MNHEY, CDR2 SVGEGT. CDR3 sequence: CASSYFGGQDTDTQYF. The CDR3 nucleotides read TGTGCCAGCAGTTATTTTGGCGGACAGGACACAGATACGCAGTATTTT.

V gene TRBV7-2 combines with J gene TRBJ2-3; no clear D gene. The germline gives CDR1 SGHTA, CDR2 FQGNSA. V gave up 5 bases and J gave up 7 bases, with 16 bases separating them. The CDR3 has 14 amino acids. CDR3 sequence: CASSNAEAGNTQYF. The CDR3 DNA is TGTGCCAGCAGCAACGCCGAGGCTGGAAATACGCAGTATTTT.